These 13 T cell receptor beta chains originate from one sample sequenced in a study of OX40 agonist ivuxolimab in advanced cancers. Method: immunoSEQ multiplex PCR; TCRdb's copy keeps in-frame clones and lacks some. The sample has 30,000 to 45,000 clones, more than 65% seen once; the top ten hold 11%. Sequences were derived from CD4+ or CD8+ T cells sorted from blood, sampled in a trial of the OX40 agonist ivuxolimab. These receptors originate from an adult with an advanced solid tumor such as melanoma, head and neck, liver or kidney cancer.

The rearrangement joins TRBV5-8 to TRBJ2-3; 10 bases map to TRBD2. The junction had 2 bases not matched to a gene; V was cut back by 0 bases and J by 10 bases. Germline CDR1 is SGHTS and CDR2 is YDEGEE. The CDR3 is 13 amino acids. CDR3 region: CASSLEGTSAQYF. The CDR3, as DNA: TGTGCCAGCAGCTTGGAGGGGACTAGCGCGCAGTATTTT.

V is TRBV19 and J is TRBJ1-5, with 7 bases lining up with TRBD1. The CDR3 runs to 14 residues. Germline loops: CDR1 LNHDA, CDR2 SQIVND (reference sequence). The J segment lost 3 bases and the V segment lost 8 bases, leaving 7 bases of the junction unmatched. In nucleotides, the CDR3 is TGTGCCAGTTCTGGGACAGACTACAATCAGCCCCAGCATTTT. As protein: CASSGTDYNQPQHF.

By sample fraction, this clone is medium-sized. The chain uses TRBV6-4 and TRBJ2-2; D perhaps matches TRBD1 (6 bases). The CDR3 contains 14 residues. Looked up from germline, CDR1 is MRHNA and CDR2 is SNTAGT. The V and J ends lost 5 bases and 6 bases respectively, with 13 bases between them. In DNA form, the CDR3 reads TGTGCCAGCAGTTTATTTACAGGGTCCGGGGAGCTGTTTTTT. Translating gives CASSLFTGSGELFF.

The chain couples TRBV19 to TRBJ2-1, with 8 nucleotides matching TRBD2. The CDR3 extends over 15 amino acids. Looked up from germline, CDR1 is LNHDA and CDR2 is SQIVND (reference sequence). The V and J ends lost 1 base and 7 bases, in that order; junction bases with no gene match: 6. The CDR3 reads CASSIGTSWVNEQFF. The CDR3 DNA reads TGTGCCAGTAGTATAGGGACTAGCTGGGTGAATGAGCAGTTCTTC. Full variable domain (rest looked up from reference TRBV19 and TRBJ2-1): DGGITQSPKYLFRKEGQNVTLSCEQNLNHDAMYWYRQDPGQGLRLIYYSQIVNDFQKGDIAEGYSVSREKKESFPLTVTSAQKNPTAFYLCASSIGTSWVNEQFFGPGTRLTVL.

The count of this clone is one. The V and J genes are TRBV9 and TRBJ2-5, with D tentatively TRBD2 (6 bases). Germline V gene data show CDR1 as SGDLS and CDR2 as YYNGEE. The germline V and J ends were trimmed by 7 bases and 4 bases, with 8 bases remaining between them. The CDR3 sequence is 11 residues long. The CDR3 DNA follows: TGTGCCAGCGCGGGGCGAGAGACCCAGTACTTC. Its translation: CASAGRETQYF.

The V call is TRBV5-1, the J call TRBJ1-3, with D hard to call. The V end lost 5 bases, the J end lost 0 bases, and 21 bases lay between the germline ends. This CDR3 spans 18 amino acids. Germline lookup yields CDR1 SGHRS and CDR2 YFSETQ. In DNA form, the CDR3 reads TGCGCCAGCAGTCCTTTGGGAGGCGGACTTTACTCTGGAAACACCATATATTTT. Protein sequence: CASSPLGGGLYSGNTIYF.

This sequence joins TRBV11-2 and TRBJ1-6; D might be TRBD1 (5 bases). CDR1 is SGHAT, CDR2 FQNNGV, per germline. The germline V and J ends were trimmed by 5 bases and 10 bases, with 12 bases remaining between them. This CDR3 region has 13 residues. This CDR3 is CASSPEGRSPLHF. The CDR3 region has the DNA TGTGCCAGCAGCCCCGAGGGGAGATCACCCCTCCACTTT. The variable domain in full, completed from reference TRBV11-2 and TRBJ1-6, reads EAGVAQSPRYKIIEKRQSVAFWCNPISGHATLYWYQQILGQGPKLLIQFQNNGVVDDSQLPKDRFSAERLKGVDSTLKIQPAKLEDSAVYLCASSPEGRSPLHFGNGTRLTVT.

In DNA, the CDR3 is TGTGCCTGGAGGGGCGGGGGGGCCTTGGATACGCAGTATTTT. Its translation: CAWRGGGALDTQYF. The rearrangement joins TRBV30 to TRBJ2-3; 9 positions agree with TRBD2. Germline CDR1 is GTSNPN and CDR2 is SVGIG (reference sequence). The junction had 7 bases not matched to a gene; V was cut back by 3 bases and J by 6 bases. The CDR3 is 14 amino acids.

A few counts support this clone. The rearrangement joins TRBV11-2 to TRBJ1-2; a possible D gene is TRBD1 (5 bases). Germline CDR1 and CDR2: SGHAT and FQNNGV. This CDR3 is 16 amino acids long. The V gene lost 8 bases and the J gene lost 6 bases, with 25 bases spanning the gap. The CDR3 protein is CASGGMRDPGWDGYTF. The CDR3 coding sequence is TGTGCCAGCGGGGGAATGCGGGACCCGGGCTGGGATGGCTACACCTTC.

CDR3 sequence: CASSLHGTLYGYTF. The CDR3 DNA reads TGTGCCAGCAGTTTACACGGGACACTCTATGGCTACACCTTC. The rearrangement uses TRBV28 and TRBJ1-2; D is perhaps TRBD1 (6 bases). The germline V gene has CDR1 MDHEN and CDR2 SYDVKM. V shed 2 bases and J shed 4 bases, with 11 bases lying between them. The CDR3 sequence is 14 residues long.

The V gene is TRBV5-1, the J gene TRBJ2-5; 8 positions agree with TRBD2. There are 15 residues in the CDR3. V was pared by 0 bases and J by 5 bases, with 6 bases of the junction left unmatched. CDR1 and CDR2 (germline): SGHRS, YFSETQ. The CDR3 loop reads CASSLAGGDRETQYF. CDR3 DNA sequence: TGCGCCAGCAGCTTGGCCGGGGGGGATCGGGAGACCCAGTACTTC.

V gene TRBV6-1 combines with J gene TRBJ1-2; a weak D match, TRBD1 (6 bases). The CDR3 covers 12 residues. V shed 7 bases and J shed 8 bases, with 14 bases lying between them. The germline CDR1 and CDR2 sequences are MNHNS and SASEGT. The CDR3 DNA follows: TGTGCCAGCACCGAAGGGACATTCGGCTACACCTTC. This translates into CASTEGTFGYTF.

The CDR3 DNA follows: TGTGCCAGCAGTGACTCACAGGGTAGCTACGAGCAGTACTTC. It translates to CASSDSQGSYEQYF. This rearrangement joins TRBV6-4 to TRBJ2-5, with D possibly TRBD1 on 6 matching bases. The last part of the DNA fits TRBJ2-7 better; the J call may be wrong. This CDR3 has 14 residues. Germline V lookup: CDR1 MRHNA, CDR2 SNTAGT.